The 14 T cell receptor beta chains in this list originate from one sample, sequenced in a study of CD8 T cells in Susac syndrome. cDNA came from about 0.5 to 1 ug RNA primed by random hexamers. TCRdb re-analysed the immunoSEQ multiplex PCR reads in MiXCR, keeping a single row per CDR3 protein. The profile shows 150,000 to 160,000 distinct CDR3 sequences, 85% to 95% of them singletons. The material sequenced was CD4+ T cells from PBMCs. All receptors derive from a human donor with Susac syndrome.

The chain couples TRBV7-9 to TRBJ1-5, with D hard to call. Trimming stripped 4 bases from V and 4 bases from J, with 14 bases between. CDR1 SEHNR and CDR2 FQNEAQ come from the germline V gene (reference sequence). This CDR3 contains 15 residues. This CDR3 reads CASSSDGLRNQPQHF. The CDR3 DNA reads as TGTGCCAGCAGCTCCGATGGCCTTCGTAATCAGCCCCAGCATTTT. Supplemented by reference TRBV7-9 and TRBJ1-5, the full variable domain reads DTGVSQNPRHKITKRGQNVTFRCDPISEHNRLYWYRQTLGQGPEFLTYFQNEAQLEKSRLLSDRFSAERPKGSFSTLEIQRTEQGDSAMYLCASSSDGLRNQPQHFGDGTRLSIL.

The rearrangement links TRBV29-1 to TRBJ1-1; possibly TRBD1 for D (5 bases). The length of the CDR3 is 11 residues. CDR1 and CDR2 (germline): SQVTM, ANQGSEA. Between the trimmed V and J ends, which lost 6 bases and 6 bases, there was a span of 11 bases. CDR3 bases: TGCAGCGTGGACCGGGGGGCTGAAGCTTTCTTT. Amino acids: CSVDRGAEAFF.

V and J are TRBV9 and TRBJ1-6; D gene ambiguous. Trimming took 2 bases from V and 7 from J, leaving 7 bases between them. Germline lookup yields CDR1 SGDLS and CDR2 YYNGEE. This CDR3 has 13 amino acids. CDR3 DNA sequence: TGTGCCAGCAGCGTTTGGATCAATTCACCCCTCCACTTT. Protein: CASSVWINSPLHF.

The chain joins TRBV25-1 to TRBJ1-6, with D unclear. The CDR3 covers 16 residues. The ends were cut back, 1 base at V and 8 bases at J, with 15 bases in the middle. Germline CDR1 is MGHDK and CDR2 is SYGVNS. The CDR3 is CASSEFRGQSHSPLHF. CDR3 coding DNA: TGTGCCAGCAGTGAATTTCGGGGTCAATCCCATTCACCCCTCCACTTT. Combining the CDR3 with reference TRBV25-1 and TRBJ1-6 gives the whole variable domain EADIYQTPRYLVIGTGKKITLECSQTMGHDKMYWYQQDPGMELHLIHYSYGVNSTEKGDLSSESTVSRIRTEHFPLTLESARPSHTSQYLCASSEFRGQSHSPLHFGNGTRLTVT.

The rearrangement links TRBV4-3 to TRBJ2-1; TRBD1 aligns across 7 bases. Germline V gives CDR1 LGHNA, CDR2 YSLEER. With 1 base clipped from V and 8 bases from J, the junction kept 5 bases outside the gene matches. CDR3 size: 14 residues. CDR3 in amino acids: CASSQGPGGYEQFF. The DNA of the CDR3 is TGCGCCAGCAGCCAAGGCCCAGGGGGATATGAGCAGTTCTTC.

This chain links TRBV7-6 with TRBJ2-5; no clear D gene. Trimming took off 1 base at V and 5 bases at J, with 17 bases between the two ends. The CDR3 contains 16 residues. Germline V CDR1 and CDR2: SGHVS, FNYEAQ. CDR3 protein: CASSLGGYGSRETQYF. The CDR3 DNA sequence: TGTGCCAGCAGCTTAGGGGGTTATGGCTCAAGGGAGACCCAGTACTTC.

The CDR3 DNA reads as TGTGCCAGCCAAAAAGGGGGTTCCTATGGCTACACCTTC. It encodes CASQKGGSYGYTF. J is TRBJ1-2 and V is TRBV5-4, with a possible D match to TRBD1 (6 bases). Germline V gives CDR1 SGHNT, CDR2 YYREEE (reference sequence). The CDR3 runs to 13 residues. Trimming left V 7 bases short and J 4 bases short, with 14 bases between.

The chain uses TRBV12-3 or TRBV12-4 and TRBJ1-4, with TRBD1 identical over 7 bases. This CDR3 contains 14 residues. V lost 6 bases, J lost 10 bases, and 11 bases stayed unmatched. The CDR3 region is CASSRTGAGGKLFF. CDR3 bases: TGTGCCAGCAGCCGGACAGGCGCAGGGGGAAAACTGTTTTTT.

The chain couples TRBV15 to TRBJ2-1, with a weak D call TRBD2 (6 bases). Trimming pared 7 bases from V and 2 bases from J, leaving 15 bases between. CDR3 size: 15 residues. The germline V gene encodes CDR1 LNHNV and CDR2 YYDKDF (reference sequence). CDR3 in DNA: TGTGCCACCACCCTTACGAGACTAGCCTACAATGAGCAGTTCTTC. Translating it yields CATTLTRLAYNEQFF.

The chain employs TRBV21-1 and TRBJ1-5. TRBV21-1 is a known pseudogene. CDR3 size: 18 residues. The CDR3, as DNA: TGTGCCAGCAGCATTCCTCCAAGGCAGGCCGCTACCAATCAGCCCCAGCATTTT. This encodes CASSIPPRQAATNQPQHF.

This clonotype was observed a handful of times. Germline is not matched at one junction end, which may reflect a read error. J is TRBJ2-5 and V is TRBV9; D perhaps matches TRBD1 (6 bases). Germline V gene data show CDR1 as SGDLS and CDR2 as YYNGEE. The CDR3 contains 14 residues. For the CDR3, the DNA is TGTGCCAGCAGCGTCAGGGGCTCCGGGGAGAGCCAGTACTTC. Its protein product is CASSVRGSGESQYF.

The CDR3 region has the DNA TGTGCCAGCAGCCAAGATGGCAGGCCACGAAATTCACCCCTCCACTTT. As protein: CASSQDGRPRNSPLHF. This chain links TRBV14 with TRBJ1-6; D remains ambiguous. The CDR3 has 16 amino acids. Germline V gene data show CDR1 as SGHDN and CDR2 as FVKESK. Trimming pared 0 bases from V and 7 bases from J, leaving 13 bases between.

The gene calls are TRBV7-2 and TRBJ1-2, with 7 bases identical to TRBD1. Per germline, CDR1 SGHTA and CDR2 FQGNSA. V trimming: 2 bases; J trimming: 4 bases; junction bases outside the gene matches: 10. This CDR3 has 16 amino acids. In DNA, the CDR3 is TGTGCCAGCAGCTTACAAACAGGGGACCGCGGCTATGGCTACACCTTC. It yields the protein CASSLQTGDRGYGYTF.

The chain employs TRBV20-1 and TRBJ2-2; 7 positions match TRBD2. Germline assignment: CDR1 DFQATT and CDR2 SNEGSKA (reference sequence). The CDR3 spans 15 residues. The V gene end was trimmed by 6 bases and the J gene end by 1 base; junction bases not matched to a gene: 8. The CDR3 sequence: CSAPRAGENTGELFF. The DNA of the CDR3 is TGCAGTGCCCCCCGGGCGGGGGAGAACACCGGGGAGCTGTTTTTT.